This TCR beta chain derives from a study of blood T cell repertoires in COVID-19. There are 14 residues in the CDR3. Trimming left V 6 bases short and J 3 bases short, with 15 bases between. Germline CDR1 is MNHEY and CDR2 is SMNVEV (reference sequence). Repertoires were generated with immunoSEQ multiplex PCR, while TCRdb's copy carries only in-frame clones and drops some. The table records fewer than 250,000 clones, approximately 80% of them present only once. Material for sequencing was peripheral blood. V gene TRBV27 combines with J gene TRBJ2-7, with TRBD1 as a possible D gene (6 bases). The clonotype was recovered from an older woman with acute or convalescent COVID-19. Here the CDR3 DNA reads TGTGCCAGCAGACCGGGTGTACAGGGCTACGAGCAGTACTTC. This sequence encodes CASRPGVQGYEQYF.